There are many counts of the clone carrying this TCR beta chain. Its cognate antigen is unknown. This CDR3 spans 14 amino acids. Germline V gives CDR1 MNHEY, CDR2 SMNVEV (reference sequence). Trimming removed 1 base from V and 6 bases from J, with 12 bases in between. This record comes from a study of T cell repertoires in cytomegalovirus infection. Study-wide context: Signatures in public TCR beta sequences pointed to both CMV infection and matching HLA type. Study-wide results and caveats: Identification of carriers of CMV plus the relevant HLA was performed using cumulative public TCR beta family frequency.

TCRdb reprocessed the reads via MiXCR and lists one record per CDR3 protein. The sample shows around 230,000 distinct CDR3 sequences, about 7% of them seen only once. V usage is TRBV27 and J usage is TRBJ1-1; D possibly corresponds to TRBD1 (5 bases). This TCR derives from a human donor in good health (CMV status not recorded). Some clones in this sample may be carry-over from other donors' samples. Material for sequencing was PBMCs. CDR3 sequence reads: CASSLFGGRAEAFF. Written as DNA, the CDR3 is TGTGCCAGCAGTTTATTCGGGGGGAGGGCTGAAGCTTTCTTT.